This T cell receptor beta chain stems from a study of neoadjuvant anti-PD-1 for oral cavity cancer. The wider study: Before surgery, most patients got three to four biweekly 3 mg/kg nivolumab doses. Non-progressing patients received a fourth nivolumab dose near day 43, then surgery on days 50-56.

Stage II-IVA oral cavity squamous cell carcinoma was new and untreated by systemic or radiation therapy. Analysis of PBMCs was direct, with no culture step. TCRdb keeps only in-frame clones here, not all; method: immunoSEQ multiplex PCR. The repertoire holds 15,000 or so clones, with about 60% as singletons. The CDR3 covers 15 residues. Between the trimmed V and J ends, which lost 4 bases and 2 bases, there was a span of 13 bases. Germline V gives CDR1 SGDLS, CDR2 YYNGEE. The chain carries TRBV9 and TRBJ2-1; D ambiguous. This clonotype was obtained from a person between 40 and 85 years old with oral cavity squamous cell carcinoma. Sequences were derived from PBMCs, sampled before nivolumab (anti-PD-1) treatment. DNA of the CDR3: TGTGCCAGCAGCCTACAAGGAGCTGCCTACAATGAGCAGTTCTTC. Its translation: CASSLQGAAYNEQFF.